The TCR beta chain under discussion was sequenced for a study of blood T cell repertoires in COVID-19. Study in general: COVID-19 samples, acute and convalescent, were from the United States, Italy and Spain. The cDNA or gDNA used as material had been derived from T cells, B-cell-depleted T cells, or PBMCs.

This clone came up a few times. As originally analysed: Amplified reference gene primers provided the basis for estimating nucleated cell counts. Sequencing was performed with immunoSEQ multiplex PCR; in TCRdb, only in-frame clones are kept and a portion is missing. V and J calls and clone size come straight from that table; D and trimming were deduced from the DNA. The repertoire holds roughly 110,000 clones, with about four fifths as singletons. This clonotype originated in a woman aged 55-70 years with acute or convalescent COVID-19. The sequenced sample was peripheral blood.

The CDR3: CASSTPYFTADYGYTF. In DNA, the CDR3 is TGTGCCAGTAGTACTCCCTACTTTACAGCGGACTATGGCTACACCTTC. The genes are TRBV19 and TRBJ1-2; the D is unclear. The V gene's germline CDR1 is LNHDA and CDR2 SQIVND (reference sequence). Trimming cost V 4 bases and J 3 bases, with 18 bases left between them. The CDR3 loop spans 16 amino acids.